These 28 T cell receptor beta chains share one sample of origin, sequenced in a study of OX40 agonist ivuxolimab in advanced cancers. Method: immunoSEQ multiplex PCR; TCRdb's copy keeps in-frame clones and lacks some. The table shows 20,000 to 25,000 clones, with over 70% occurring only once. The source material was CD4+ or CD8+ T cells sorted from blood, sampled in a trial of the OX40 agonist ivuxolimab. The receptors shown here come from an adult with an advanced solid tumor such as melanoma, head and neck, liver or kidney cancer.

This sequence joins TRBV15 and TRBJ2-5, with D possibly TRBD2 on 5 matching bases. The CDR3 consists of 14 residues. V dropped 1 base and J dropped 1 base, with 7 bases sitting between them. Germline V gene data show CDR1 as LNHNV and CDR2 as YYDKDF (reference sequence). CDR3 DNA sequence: TGTGCCACCAGCAGAGTAGGGAGCCAAGAGACCCAGTACTTC. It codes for CATSRVGSQETQYF.

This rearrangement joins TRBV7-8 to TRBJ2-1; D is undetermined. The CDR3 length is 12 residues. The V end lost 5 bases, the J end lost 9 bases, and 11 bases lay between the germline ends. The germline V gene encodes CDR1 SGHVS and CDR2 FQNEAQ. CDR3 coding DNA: TGTGCCAGCAGCGATAGGGTGAGTGAGCAGTTCTTC. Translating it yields CASSDRVSEQFF.

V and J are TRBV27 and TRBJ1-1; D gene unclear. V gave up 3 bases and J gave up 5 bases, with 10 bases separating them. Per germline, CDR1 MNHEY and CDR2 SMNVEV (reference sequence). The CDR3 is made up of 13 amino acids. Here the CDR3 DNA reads TGTGCCAGCAGTTTCGGGCCCCGGACTGAAGCTTTCTTT. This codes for CASSFGPRTEAFF.

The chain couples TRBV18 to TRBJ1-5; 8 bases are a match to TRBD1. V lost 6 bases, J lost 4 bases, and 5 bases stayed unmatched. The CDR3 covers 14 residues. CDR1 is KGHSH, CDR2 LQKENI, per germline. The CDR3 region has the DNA TGTGCCAGCTCCATTACAGGGGGTAATCAGCCCCAGCATTTT. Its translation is CASSITGGNQPQHF. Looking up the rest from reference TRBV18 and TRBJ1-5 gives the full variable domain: NAGVMQNPRHLVRRRGQEARLRCSPMKGHSHVYWYRQLPEEGLKFMVYLQKENIIDESGMPKERFSAEFPKEGPSILRIQQVVRGDSAAYFCASSITGGNQPQHFGDGTRLSIL.

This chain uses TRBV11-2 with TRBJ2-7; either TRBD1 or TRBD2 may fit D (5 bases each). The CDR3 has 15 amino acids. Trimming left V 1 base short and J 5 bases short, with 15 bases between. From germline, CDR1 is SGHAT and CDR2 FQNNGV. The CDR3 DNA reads TGTGCCAGCAGCTTAGGTTCCGGGGTGGGGGACGAGCAGTACTTC. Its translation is CASSLGSGVGDEQYF.

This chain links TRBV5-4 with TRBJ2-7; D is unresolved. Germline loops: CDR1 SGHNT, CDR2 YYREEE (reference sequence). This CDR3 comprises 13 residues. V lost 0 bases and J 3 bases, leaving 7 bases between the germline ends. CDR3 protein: CASSLAGSYEQYF. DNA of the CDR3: TGTGCCAGCAGCTTGGCCGGTAGCTACGAGCAGTACTTC.

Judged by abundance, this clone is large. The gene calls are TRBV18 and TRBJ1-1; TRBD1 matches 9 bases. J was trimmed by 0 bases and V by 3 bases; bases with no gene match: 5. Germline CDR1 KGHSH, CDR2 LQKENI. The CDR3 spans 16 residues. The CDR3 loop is CASSPEDRGVNTEAFF. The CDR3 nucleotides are TGTGCCAGCTCACCCGAGGACAGGGGAGTGAACACTGAAGCTTTCTTT.

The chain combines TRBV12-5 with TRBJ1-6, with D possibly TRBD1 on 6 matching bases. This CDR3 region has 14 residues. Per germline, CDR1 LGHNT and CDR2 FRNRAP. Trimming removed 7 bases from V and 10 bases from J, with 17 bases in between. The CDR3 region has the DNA TGTGCTAGTGCACCCCTAGGGGGGGAATCACCCCTCCACTTT. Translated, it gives CASAPLGGESPLHF.

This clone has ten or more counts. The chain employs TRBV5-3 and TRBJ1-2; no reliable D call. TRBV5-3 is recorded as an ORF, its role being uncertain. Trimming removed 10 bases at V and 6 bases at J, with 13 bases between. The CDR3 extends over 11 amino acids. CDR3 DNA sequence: TGTGCCGAACACGTCGGGGATGGCTACACCTTC. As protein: CAEHVGDGYTF.

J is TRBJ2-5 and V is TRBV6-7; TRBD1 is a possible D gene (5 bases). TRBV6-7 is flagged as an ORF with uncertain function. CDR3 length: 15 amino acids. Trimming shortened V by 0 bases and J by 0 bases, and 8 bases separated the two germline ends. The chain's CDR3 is CASSYSGANQETQYF. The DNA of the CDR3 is TGTGCCAGCAGTTACTCAGGGGCTAACCAAGAGACCCAGTACTTC.

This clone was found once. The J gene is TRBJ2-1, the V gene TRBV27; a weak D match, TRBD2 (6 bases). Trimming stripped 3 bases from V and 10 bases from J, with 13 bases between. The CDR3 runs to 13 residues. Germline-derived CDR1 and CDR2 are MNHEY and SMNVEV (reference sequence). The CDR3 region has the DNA TGTGCCAGCAGTTTTCCGACTAGTCGGGAGCAGTTCTTC. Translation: CASSFPTSREQFF.

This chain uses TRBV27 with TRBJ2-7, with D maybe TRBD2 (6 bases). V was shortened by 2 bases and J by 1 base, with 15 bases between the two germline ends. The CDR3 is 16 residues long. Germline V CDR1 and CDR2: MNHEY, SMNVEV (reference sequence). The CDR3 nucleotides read TGTGCCAGCAGTTTAGCCTGGGCAGGGAGGTCCTACGAGCAGTACTTC. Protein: CASSLAWAGRSYEQYF.

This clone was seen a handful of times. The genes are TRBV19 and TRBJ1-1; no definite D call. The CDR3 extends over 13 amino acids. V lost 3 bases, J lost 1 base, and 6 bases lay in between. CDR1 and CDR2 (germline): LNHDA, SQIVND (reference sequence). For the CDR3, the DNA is TGTGCCAGTAGTATGGCACAGAACACTGAAGCTTTCTTT. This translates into CASSMAQNTEAFF. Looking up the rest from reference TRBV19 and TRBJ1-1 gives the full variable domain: DGGITQSPKYLFRKEGQNVTLSCEQNLNHDAMYWYRQDPGQGLRLIYYSQIVNDFQKGDIAEGYSVSREKKESFPLTVTSAQKNPTAFYLCASSMAQNTEAFFGQGTRLTVV.

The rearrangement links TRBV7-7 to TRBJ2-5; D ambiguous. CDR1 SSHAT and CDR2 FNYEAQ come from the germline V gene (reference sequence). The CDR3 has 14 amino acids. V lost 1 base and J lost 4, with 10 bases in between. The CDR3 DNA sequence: TGTGCCAGCAGCTTAGTCGTTGAAGGAGAGACCCAGTACTTC. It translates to CASSLVVEGETQYF.

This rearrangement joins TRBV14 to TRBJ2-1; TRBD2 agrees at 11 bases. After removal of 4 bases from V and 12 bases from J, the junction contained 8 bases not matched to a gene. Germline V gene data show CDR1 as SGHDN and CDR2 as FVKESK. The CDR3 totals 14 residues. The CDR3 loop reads CASSPLTSGKGQFF. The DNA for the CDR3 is TGTGCCAGCAGCCCCCTGACTAGCGGGAAGGGGCAGTTCTTC.

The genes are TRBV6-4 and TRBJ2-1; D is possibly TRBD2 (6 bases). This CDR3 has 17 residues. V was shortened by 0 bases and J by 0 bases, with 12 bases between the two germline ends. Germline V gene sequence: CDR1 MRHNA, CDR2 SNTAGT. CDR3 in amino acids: CASSDSGGRSSYNEQFF. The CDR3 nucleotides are TGTGCCAGCAGTGACTCGGGGGGACGGAGCTCCTACAATGAGCAGTTCTTC.

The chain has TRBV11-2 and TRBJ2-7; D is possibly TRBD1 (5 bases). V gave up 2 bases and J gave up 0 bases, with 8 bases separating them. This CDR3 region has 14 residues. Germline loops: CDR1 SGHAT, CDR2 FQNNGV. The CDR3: CASSLSGASYEQYF. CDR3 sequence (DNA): TGTGCCAGCAGCTTATCTGGGGCCTCCTACGAGCAGTACTTC. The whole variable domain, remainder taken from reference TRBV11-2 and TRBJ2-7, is EAGVAQSPRYKIIEKRQSVAFWCNPISGHATLYWYQQILGQGPKLLIQFQNNGVVDDSQLPKDRFSAERLKGVDSTLKIQPAKLEDSAVYLCASSLSGASYEQYFGPGTRLTVT.

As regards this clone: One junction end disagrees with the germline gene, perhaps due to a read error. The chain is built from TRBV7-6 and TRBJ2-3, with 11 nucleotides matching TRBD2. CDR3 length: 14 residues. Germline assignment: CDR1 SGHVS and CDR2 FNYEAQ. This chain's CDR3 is CASSLAGGPDAQYF. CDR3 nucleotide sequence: TGTGCCAGCAGCCTAGCGGGAGGCCCAGATGCGCAGTATTTT.

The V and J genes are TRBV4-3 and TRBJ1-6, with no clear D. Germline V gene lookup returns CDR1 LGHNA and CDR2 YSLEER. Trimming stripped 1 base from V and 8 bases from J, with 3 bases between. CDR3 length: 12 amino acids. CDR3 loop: CASSQGYSPLHF. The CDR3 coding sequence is TGCGCCAGCAGCCAAGGTTATTCACCCCTCCACTTT.

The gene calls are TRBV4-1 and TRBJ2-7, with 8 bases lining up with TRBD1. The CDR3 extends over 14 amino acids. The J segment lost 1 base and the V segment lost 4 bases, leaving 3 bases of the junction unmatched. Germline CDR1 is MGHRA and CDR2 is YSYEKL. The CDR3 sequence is CASSLRTGSYEQYF. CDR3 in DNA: TGCGCCAGCAGCCTCAGGACAGGGTCCTACGAGCAGTACTTC.

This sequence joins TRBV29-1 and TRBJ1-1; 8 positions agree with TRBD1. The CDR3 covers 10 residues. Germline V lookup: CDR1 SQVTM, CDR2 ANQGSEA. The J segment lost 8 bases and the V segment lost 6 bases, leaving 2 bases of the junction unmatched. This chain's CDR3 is CSVWTGEAFF. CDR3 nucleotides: TGCAGCGTATGGACAGGGGAAGCTTTCTTT.

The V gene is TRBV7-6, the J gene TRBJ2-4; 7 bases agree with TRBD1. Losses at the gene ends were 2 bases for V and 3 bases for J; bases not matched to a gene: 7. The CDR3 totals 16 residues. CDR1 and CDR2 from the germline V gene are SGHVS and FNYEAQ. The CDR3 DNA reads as TGTGCCAGCAGCTTACTCTACGGGACAGACAAAAACATTCAGTACTTC. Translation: CASSLLYGTDKNIQYF.

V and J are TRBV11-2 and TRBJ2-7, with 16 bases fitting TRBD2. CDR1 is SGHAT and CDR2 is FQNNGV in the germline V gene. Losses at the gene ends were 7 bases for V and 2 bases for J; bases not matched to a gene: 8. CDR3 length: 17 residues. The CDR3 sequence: CASTPGLAGGRAYEQYF. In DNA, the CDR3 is TGTGCCAGCACCCCGGGACTAGCGGGAGGGCGGGCCTACGAGCAGTACTTC.

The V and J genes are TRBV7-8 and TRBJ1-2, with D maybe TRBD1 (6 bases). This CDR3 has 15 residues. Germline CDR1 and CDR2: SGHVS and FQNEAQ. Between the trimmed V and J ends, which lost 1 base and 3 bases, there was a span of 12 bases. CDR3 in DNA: TGTGCCAGCAGCTTAGAAAACAGGGAATACTATGGCTACACCTTC. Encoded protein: CASSLENREYYGYTF.

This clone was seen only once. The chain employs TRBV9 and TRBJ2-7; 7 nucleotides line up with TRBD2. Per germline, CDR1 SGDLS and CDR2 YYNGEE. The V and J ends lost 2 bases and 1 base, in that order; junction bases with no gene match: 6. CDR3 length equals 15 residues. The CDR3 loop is CASSVQRDPSYEQYF. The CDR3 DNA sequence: TGTGCCAGCAGCGTTCAGCGGGATCCGTCCTACGAGCAGTACTTC.

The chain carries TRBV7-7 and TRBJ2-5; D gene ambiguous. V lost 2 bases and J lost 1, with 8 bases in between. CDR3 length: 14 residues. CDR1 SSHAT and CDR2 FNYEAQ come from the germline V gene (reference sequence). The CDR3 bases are TGTGCCAGCAGCTTAAGAGAGCTCCAAGAGACCCAGTACTTC. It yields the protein CASSLRELQETQYF.

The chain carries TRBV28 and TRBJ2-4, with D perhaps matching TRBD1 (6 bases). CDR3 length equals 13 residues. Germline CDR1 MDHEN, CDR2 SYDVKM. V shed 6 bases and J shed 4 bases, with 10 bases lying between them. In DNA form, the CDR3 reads TGTGCCAGCAGCCCCGGACAGAAAAACATTCAGTACTTC. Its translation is CASSPGQKNIQYF. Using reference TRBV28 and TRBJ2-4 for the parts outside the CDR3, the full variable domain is DVKVTQSSRYLVKRTGEKVFLECVQDMDHENMFWYRQDPGLGLRLIYFSYDVKMKEKGDIPEGYSVSREKKERFSLILESASTNQTSMYLCASSPGQKNIQYFGAGTRLSVL.

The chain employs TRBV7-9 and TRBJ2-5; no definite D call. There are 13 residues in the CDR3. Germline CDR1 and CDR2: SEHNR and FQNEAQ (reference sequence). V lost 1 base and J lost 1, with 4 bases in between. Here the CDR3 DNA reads TGTGCCAGCAGCTTAGACACCCAAGAGACCCAGTACTTC. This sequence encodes CASSLDTQETQYF.